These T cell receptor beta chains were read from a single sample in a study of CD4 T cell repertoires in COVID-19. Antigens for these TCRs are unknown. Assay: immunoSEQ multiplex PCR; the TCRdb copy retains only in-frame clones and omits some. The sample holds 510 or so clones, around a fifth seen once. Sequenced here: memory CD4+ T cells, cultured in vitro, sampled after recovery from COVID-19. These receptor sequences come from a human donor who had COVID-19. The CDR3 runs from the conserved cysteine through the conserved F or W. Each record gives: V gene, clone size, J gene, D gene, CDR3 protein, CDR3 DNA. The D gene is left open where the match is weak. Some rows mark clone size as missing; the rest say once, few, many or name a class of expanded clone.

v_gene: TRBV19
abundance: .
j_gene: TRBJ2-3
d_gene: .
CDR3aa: CASSMGSSSTDTQYF
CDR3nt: TGTGCCAGTAGTATGGGGAGCTCTAGCACAGATACGCAGTATTTT

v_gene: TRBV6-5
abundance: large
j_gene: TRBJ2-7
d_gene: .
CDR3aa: CASSFQRGYHEQYF
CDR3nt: TGTGCCAGCAGTTTCCAGAGAGGGTACCACGAGCAGTACTTC

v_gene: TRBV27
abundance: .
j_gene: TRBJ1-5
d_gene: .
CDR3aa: CASRRTASNQPQHF
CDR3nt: TGTGCCAGCAGAAGGACAGCAAGCAATCAGCCCCAGCATTTT

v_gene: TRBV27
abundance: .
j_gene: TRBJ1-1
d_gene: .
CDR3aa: CASREGWRAEAFF
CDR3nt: TGTGCCAGCAGGGAGGGTTGGCGCGCTGAAGCTTTCTTT

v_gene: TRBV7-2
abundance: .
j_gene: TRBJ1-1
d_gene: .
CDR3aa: CASSLDGGPGEAFF
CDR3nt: TGTGCCAGCAGCTTAGATGGGGGGCCAGGTGAAGCTTTCTTT

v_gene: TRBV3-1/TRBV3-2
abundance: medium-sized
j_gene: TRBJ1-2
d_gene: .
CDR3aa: CASGGRENYGYTF
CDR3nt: TGTGCCAGCGGGGGCAGGGAAAATTATGGCTACACCTTC

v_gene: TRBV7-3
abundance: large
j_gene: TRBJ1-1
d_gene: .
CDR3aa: CASSFGGNTEAFF
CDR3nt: TGTGCCAGCAGCTTTGGGGGGAACACTGAAGCTTTCTTT

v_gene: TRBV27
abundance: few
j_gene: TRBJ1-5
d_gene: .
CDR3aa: CASSLRQPYQPQHF
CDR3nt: TGTGCCAGCAGCCTCAGACAGCCCTATCAGCCCCAGCATTTT

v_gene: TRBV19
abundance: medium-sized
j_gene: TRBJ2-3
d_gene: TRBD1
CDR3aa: CASSTLRQGRTDTQYF
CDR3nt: TGTGCCAGTAGTACCCTCCGACAGGGACGCACAGATACGCAGTATTTT

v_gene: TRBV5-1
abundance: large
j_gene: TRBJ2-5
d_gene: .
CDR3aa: CASSLGGEQETQYF
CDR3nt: TGCGCCAGCAGCTTGGGGGGGGAGCAAGAGACCCAGTACTTC

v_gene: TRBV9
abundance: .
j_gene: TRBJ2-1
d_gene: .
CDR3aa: CASSPFSEGGNEQFF
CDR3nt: TGTGCCAGCAGCCCTTTTTCGGAGGGGGGCAATGAGCAGTTCTTC

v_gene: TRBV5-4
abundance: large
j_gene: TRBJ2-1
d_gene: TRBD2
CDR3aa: CASSSRLAESMYTTEQFF
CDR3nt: TGTGCCAGCAGCTCGAGACTAGCGGAATCAATGTATACCACTGAGCAGTTCTTC

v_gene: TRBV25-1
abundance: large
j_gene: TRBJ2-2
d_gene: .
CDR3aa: CASSELDRGTGELFF
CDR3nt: TGTGCCAGCAGTGAATTAGATCGGGGGACCGGGGAGCTGTTTTTT

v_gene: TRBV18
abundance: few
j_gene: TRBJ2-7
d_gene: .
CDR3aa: CASSPRSPVSSYEQYF
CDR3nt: TGTGCCAGCTCACCTAGGTCCCCCGTTAGCTCCTACGAGCAGTACTTC

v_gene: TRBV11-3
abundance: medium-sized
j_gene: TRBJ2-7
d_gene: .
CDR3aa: CASSLRVYEQYF
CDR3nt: TGTGCCAGCAGCTTACGGGTGTACGAGCAGTACTTC

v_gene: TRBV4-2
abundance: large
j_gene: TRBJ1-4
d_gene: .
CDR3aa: CASSLAAADEKLFF
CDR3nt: TGTGCCAGCAGCCTTGCCGCGGCTGATGAAAAACTGTTTTTT

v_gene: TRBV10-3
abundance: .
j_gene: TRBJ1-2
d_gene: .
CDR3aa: CAISEHGTAGYTF
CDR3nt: TGTGCCATCAGTGAACACGGGACGGCTGGCTACACCTTC

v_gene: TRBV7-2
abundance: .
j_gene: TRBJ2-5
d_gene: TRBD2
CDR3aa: CASSPGLAGGGETQYF
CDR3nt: TGTGCCAGCAGCCCTGGACTAGCGGGAGGAGGGGAGACCCAGTACTTC

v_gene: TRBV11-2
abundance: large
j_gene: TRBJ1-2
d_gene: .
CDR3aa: CASSSDSFYGYTF
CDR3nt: TGTGCCAGCAGCTCGGACAGCTTCTATGGCTACACCTTC

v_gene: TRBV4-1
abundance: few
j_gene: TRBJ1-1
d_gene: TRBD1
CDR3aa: CASSLPDRSTEAFF
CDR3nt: TGCGCCAGCAGCCTCCCGGACAGGTCCACTGAAGCTTTCTTT

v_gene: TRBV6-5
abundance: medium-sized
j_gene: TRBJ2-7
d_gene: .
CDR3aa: CASRDQITYEQYF
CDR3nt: TGTGCCAGCAGGGACCAAATCACCTACGAGCAGTACTTC

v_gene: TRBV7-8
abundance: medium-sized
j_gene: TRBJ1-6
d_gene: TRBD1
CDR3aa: CASSRDRGPGIANSPLHF
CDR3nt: TGTGCCAGCAGCAGGGACAGGGGGCCGGGTATTGCTAATTCACCCCTCCACTTT